This T cell receptor beta chain was documented in a study of OX40 agonist ivuxolimab in advanced cancers. Study information: Ivuxolimab is an agonistic anti-OX40 (CD134) antibody, and patients were treated with it.

Germline-derived CDR1 and CDR2 are SGHTA and FQGNSA. The CDR3 sequence is 15 residues long. J was trimmed by 3 bases and V by 5 bases; bases with no gene match: 5. Patients who had autoimmune disease history or got systemic immunosuppression were left out. Blood was sampled at baseline, cycle 4 day 1, and cycle 7 day 1. The table came from immunoSEQ multiplex PCR; TCRdb's copy has only in-frame clones and leaves some out. Among about 79,000 clones listed, about nine tenths were seen once. The specimen comprised CD4+ or CD8+ T cells sorted from blood, sampled in a trial of the OX40 agonist ivuxolimab. The genes are TRBV7-2 and TRBJ2-1; TRBD2 matches 9 bases. This TCR derives from an adult with an advanced solid tumor such as melanoma, head and neck, liver or kidney cancer. CDR3 region: CASSPDSGGYNEQFF. In DNA form, the CDR3 reads TGTGCCAGCAGCCCAGATAGCGGGGGCTACAATGAGCAGTTCTTC.